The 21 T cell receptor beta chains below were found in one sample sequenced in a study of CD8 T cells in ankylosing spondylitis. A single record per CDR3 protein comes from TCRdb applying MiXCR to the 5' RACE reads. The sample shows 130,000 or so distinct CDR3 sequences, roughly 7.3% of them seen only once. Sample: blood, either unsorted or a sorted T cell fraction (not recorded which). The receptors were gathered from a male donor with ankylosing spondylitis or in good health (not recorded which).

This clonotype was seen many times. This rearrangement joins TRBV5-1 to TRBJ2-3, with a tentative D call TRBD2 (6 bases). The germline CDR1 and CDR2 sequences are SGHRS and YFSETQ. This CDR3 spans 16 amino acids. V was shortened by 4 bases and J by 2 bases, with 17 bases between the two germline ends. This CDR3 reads CASSPLQAGPTDTQYF. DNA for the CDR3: TGCGCCAGCAGCCCCCTCCAGGCGGGGCCCACAGATACGCAGTATTTT.

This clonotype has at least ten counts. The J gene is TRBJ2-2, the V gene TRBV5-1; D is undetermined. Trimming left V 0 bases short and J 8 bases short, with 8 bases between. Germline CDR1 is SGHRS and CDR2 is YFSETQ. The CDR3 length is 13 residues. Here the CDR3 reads CASSLASIGELFF. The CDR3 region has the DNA TGCGCCAGCAGCTTGGCCTCCATTGGGGAGCTGTTTTTT.

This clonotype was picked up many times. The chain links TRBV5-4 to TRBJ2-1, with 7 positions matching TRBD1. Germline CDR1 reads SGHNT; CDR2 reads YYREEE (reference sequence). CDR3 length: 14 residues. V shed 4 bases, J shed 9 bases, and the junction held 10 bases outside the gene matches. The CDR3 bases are TGTGCCAGCAGCGGGGGACAGATCTCCGGTGAGCAGTTCTTC. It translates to CASSGGQISGEQFF.

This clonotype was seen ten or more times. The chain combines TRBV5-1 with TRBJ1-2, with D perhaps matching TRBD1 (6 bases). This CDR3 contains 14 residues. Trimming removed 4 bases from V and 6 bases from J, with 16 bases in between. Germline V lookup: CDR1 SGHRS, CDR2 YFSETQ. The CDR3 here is CASSLLNRVDGYTF. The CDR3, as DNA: TGCGCCAGCAGCCTACTTAACAGGGTCGATGGCTACACCTTC.

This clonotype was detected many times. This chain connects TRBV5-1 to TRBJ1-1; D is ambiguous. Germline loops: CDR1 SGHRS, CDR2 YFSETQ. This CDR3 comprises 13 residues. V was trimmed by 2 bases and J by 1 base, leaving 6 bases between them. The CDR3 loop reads CASSFQPNTEAFF. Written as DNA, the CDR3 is TGCGCCAGCAGCTTTCAGCCGAACACTGAAGCTTTCTTT.

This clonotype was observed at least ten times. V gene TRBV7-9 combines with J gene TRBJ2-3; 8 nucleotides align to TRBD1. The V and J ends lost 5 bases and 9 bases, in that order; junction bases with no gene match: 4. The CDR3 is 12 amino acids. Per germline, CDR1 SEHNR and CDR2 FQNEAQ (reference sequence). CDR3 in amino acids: CASSIGQGTQYF. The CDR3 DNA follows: TGTGCCAGCAGCATAGGACAGGGCACGCAGTATTTT.

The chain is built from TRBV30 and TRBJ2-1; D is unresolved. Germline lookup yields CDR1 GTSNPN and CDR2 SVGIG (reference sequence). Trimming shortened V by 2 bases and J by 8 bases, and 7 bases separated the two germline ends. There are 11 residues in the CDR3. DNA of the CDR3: TGTGCCTGGAGTAATTTGGATGAGCAGTTCTTC. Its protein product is CAWSNLDEQFF.

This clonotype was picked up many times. CDR3 coding DNA: TGTGCCAGCAGCCAAGTGGATAGCTCCTACAATGAGCAGTTCTTC. This encodes CASSQVDSSYNEQFF. The gene calls are TRBV3-1 and TRBJ2-1, with D uncertain. V was shortened by 1 base and J by 0 bases, with 7 bases between the two germline ends. The germline V gene has CDR1 LGHDT and CDR2 YNNKEL (reference sequence). The CDR3 extends over 15 amino acids.

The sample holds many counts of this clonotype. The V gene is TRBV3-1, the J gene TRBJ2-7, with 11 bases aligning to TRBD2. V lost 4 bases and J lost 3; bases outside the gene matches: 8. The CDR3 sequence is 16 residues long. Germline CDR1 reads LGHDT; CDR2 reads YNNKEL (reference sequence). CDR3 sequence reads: CASSLRTGLAVYEQYF. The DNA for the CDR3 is TGTGCCAGCAGCCTCAGAACGGGACTAGCGGTCTACGAGCAGTACTTC.

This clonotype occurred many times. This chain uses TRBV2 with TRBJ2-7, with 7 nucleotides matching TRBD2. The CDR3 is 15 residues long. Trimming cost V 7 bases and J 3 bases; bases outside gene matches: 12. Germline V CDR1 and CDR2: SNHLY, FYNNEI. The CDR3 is CASTGGGSNYYEQYF. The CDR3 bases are TGTGCCAGCACTGGGGGGGGGTCTAATTACTACGAGCAGTACTTC.

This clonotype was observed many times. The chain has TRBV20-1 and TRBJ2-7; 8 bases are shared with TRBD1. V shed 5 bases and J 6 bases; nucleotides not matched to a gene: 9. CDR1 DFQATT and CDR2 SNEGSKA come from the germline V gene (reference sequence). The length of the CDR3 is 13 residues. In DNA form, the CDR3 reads TGCAGTGCTGGGAGACAGGGGAACTTCGAGCAGTACTTC. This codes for CSAGRQGNFEQYF.

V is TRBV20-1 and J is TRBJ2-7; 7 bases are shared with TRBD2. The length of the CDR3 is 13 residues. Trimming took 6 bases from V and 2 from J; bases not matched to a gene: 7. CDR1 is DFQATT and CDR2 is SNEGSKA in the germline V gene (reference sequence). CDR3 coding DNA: TGCAGTGCCGCAGCGGGGTACCCCTACGAGCAGTACTTC. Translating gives CSAAAGYPYEQYF.

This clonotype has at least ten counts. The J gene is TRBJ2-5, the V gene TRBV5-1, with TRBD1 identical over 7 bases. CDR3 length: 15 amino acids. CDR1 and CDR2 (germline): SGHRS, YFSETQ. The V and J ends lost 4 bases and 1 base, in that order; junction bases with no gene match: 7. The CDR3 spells CASSPPRDSQETQYF. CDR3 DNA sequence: TGCGCCAGCAGCCCGCCCCGGGACAGCCAAGAGACCCAGTACTTC.

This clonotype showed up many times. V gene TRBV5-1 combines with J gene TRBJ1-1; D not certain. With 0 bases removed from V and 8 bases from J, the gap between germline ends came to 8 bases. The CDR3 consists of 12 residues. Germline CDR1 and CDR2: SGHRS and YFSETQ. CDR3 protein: CASSLEGFEAFF. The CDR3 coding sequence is TGCGCCAGCAGCTTGGAAGGCTTCGAAGCTTTCTTT.

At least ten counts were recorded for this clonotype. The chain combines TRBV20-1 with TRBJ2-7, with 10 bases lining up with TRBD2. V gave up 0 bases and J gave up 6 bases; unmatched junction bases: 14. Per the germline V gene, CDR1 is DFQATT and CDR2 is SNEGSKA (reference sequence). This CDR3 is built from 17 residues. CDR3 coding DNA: TGCAGTGCTAGAGATCTTCAGCGGGGGGGCCTTTTAGGCGAGCAGTACTTC. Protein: CSARDLQRGGLLGEQYF.

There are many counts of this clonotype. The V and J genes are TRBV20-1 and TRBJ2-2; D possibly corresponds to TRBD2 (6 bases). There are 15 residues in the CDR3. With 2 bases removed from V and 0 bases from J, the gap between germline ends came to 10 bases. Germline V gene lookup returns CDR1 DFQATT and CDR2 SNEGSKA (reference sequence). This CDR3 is CSARQLAANTGELFF. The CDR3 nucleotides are TGCAGTGCTAGACAACTAGCAGCGAACACCGGGGAGCTGTTTTTT.

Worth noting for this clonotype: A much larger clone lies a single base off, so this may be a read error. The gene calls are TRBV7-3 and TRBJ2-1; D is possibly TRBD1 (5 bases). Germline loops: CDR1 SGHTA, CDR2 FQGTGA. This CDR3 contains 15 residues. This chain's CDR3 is CASSSTPGPYNERFF. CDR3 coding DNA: TGTGCCAGCAGCTCCACCCCAGGGCCCTACAATGAGCGGTTCTTC.

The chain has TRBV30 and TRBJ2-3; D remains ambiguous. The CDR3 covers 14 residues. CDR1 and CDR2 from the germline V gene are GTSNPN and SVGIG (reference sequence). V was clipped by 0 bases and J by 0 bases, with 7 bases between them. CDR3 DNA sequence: TGTGCCTGGAGTGTTGGAGTCAGCACAGATACGCAGTATTTT. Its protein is CAWSVGVSTDTQYF.

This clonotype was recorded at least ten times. CDR3 sequence (DNA): TGTGCCAGCAGCTTAGCGGCAGCTATCCAAGAGACCCAGTACTTC. This sequence encodes CASSLAAAIQETQYF. The chain employs TRBV7-2 and TRBJ2-5; D remains unclear. The germline V gene encodes CDR1 SGHTA and CDR2 FQGNSA. The CDR3 contains 15 residues. Trimming pared 0 bases from V and 1 base from J, leaving 9 bases between.

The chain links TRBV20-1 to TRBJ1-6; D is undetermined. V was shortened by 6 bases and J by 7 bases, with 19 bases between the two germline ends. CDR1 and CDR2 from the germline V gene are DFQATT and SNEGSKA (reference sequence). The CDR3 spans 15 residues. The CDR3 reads CSAQHGKMKNSPLHF. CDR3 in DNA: TGCAGTGCACAACACGGTAAGATGAAGAATTCACCCCTCCACTTT.

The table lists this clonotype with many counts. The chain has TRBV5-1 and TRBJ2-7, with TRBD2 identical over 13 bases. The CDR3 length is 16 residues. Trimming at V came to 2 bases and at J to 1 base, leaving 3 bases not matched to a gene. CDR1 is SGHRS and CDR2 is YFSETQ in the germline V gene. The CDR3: CASSFGLAGDSYEQYF. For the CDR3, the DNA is TGCGCCAGCAGCTTCGGACTAGCGGGAGATTCCTACGAGCAGTACTTC.